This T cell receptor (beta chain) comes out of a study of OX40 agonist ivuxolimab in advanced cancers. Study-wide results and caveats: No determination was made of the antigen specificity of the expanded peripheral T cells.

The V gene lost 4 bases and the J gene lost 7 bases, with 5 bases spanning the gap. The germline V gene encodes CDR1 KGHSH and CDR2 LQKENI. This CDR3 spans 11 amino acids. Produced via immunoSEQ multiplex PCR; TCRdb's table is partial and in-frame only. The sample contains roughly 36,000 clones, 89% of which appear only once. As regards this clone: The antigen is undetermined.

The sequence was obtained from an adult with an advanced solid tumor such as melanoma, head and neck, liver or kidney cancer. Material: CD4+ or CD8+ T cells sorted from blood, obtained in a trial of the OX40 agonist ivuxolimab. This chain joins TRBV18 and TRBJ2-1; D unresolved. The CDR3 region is CASSLSNEQFF. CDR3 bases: TGTGCCAGCTCACTCTCAAATGAGCAGTTCTTC.